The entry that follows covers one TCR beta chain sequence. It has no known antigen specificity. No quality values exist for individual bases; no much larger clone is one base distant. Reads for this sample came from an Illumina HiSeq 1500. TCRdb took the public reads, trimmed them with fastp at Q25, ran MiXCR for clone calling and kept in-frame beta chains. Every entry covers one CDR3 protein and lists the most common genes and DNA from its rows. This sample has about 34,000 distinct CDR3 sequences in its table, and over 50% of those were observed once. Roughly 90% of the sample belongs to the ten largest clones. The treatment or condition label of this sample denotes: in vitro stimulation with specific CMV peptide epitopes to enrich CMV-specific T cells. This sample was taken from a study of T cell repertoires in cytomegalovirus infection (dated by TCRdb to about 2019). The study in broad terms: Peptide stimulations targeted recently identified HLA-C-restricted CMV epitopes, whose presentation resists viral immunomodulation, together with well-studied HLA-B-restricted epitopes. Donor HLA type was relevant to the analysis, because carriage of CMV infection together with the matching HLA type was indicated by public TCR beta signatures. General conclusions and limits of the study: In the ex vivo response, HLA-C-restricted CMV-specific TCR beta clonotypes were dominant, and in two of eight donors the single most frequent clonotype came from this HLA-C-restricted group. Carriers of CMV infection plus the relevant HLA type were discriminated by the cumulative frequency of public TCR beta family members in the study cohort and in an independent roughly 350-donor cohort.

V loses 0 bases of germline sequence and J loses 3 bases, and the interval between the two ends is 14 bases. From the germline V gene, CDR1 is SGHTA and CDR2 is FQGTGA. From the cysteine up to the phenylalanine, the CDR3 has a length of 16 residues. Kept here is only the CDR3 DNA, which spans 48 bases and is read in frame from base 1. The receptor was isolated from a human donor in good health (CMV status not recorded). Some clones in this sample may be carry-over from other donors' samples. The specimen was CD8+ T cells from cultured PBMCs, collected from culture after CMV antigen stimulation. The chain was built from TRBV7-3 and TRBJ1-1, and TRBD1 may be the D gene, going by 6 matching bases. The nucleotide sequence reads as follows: TGTGCCAGCAGCTTAACGGGGACATCGGCAGACACTGAAGCTTTCTTT. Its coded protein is CASSLTGTSADTEAFF.